This T cell receptor beta chain derives from a study of blood T cell repertoires in COVID-19. Overall study context: T cells, B-cell-depleted T cells, or PBMCs supplied cDNA or gDNA.

The V segment lost 6 bases and the J segment 4 bases; nucleotides outside the gene matches: 12. The CDR3 runs 16 residues. CDR1 MGHDK and CDR2 SYGVNS come from the germline V gene. In the original processing: It was from reference gene primer amplification that nucleated cell counts were estimated. The repertoire was sequenced with immunoSEQ multiplex PCR; TCRdb's copy has only in-frame clones and lacks some. V and J calls and clone size are as listed in that table; D and trimming were resolved from the DNA. Of 180,000 or so clones listed, 86% are singletons. Material for sequencing was peripheral blood. The J gene is TRBJ1-1, the V gene TRBV25-1; 9 nucleotides align to TRBD1. The TCR originated in a woman aged 55-70 years with COVID-19, enrolled during active disease. The CDR3 nucleotides read TGTGCCAGCAGGGCGAAACAGGGGGCGCAATCCACTGAAGCTTTCTTT. Its protein is CASRAKQGAQSTEAFF.